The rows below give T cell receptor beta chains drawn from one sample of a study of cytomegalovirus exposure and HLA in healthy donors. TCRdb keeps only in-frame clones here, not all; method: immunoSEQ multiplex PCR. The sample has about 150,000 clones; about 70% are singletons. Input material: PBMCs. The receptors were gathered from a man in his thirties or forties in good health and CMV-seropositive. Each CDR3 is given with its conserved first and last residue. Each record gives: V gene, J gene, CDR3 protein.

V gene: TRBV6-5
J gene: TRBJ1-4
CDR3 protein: CASAGRANEKLFF

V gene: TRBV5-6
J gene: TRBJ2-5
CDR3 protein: CASSLEGGVGEQYF

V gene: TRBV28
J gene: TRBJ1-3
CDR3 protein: CASRITGKGNTIYF

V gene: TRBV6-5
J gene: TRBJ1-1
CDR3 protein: CASSYTTGAEAFF

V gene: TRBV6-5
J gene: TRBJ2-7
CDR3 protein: CASSYPGTGGFEQYF

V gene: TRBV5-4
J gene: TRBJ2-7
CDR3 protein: CASSLSSPAYEQYF

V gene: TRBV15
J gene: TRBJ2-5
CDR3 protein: CATSRVTPWASEETQYF

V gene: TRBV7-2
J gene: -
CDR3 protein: CASSTRQGVYEQYF

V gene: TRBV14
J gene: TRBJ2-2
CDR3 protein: CASSPVPWGGNTGELFF

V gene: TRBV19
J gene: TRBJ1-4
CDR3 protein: CASSIERGNEKLFF

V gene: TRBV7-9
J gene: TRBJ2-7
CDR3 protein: CASSSPAVGGIDEQYF

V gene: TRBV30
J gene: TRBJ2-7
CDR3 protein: CAWSGSPDSSYEQYF

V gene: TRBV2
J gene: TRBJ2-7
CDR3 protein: CASSIPGQGTLNYEQYF

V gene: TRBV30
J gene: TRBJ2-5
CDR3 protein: CAWSQGLSTVGETQYF

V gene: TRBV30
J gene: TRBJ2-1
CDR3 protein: CAWSPGLAGDEQFF

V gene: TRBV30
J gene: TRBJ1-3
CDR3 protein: CAWRGGNTIYF

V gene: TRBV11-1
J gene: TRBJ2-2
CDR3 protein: CASSLGQGNTGELFF

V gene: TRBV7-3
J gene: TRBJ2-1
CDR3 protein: CASSLQLGGEQFF

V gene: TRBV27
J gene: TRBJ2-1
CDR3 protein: CASSSDRYNEQFF

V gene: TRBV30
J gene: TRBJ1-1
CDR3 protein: CAWSSDGGEAFF

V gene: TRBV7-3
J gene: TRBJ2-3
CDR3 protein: CASSLDSGDTQYF

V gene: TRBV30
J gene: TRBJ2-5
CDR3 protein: CAWTSGQETQYF

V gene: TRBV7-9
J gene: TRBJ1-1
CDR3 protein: CASSLGTGAFF

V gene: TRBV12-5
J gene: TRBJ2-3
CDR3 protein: CASGFTGEISTDTQYF

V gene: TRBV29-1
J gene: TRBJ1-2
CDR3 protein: CSADRVLDYGYTF

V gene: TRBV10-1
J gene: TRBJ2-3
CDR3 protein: CASSDSDSYSTDTQYF

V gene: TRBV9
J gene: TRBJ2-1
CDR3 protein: CASSPRGTSGNEQFF

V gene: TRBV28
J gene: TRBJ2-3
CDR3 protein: CASFGLETSTDTQYF

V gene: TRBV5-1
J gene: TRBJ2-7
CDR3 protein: CASRSGTYEQYF

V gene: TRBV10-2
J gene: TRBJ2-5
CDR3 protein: CASSRTFRDSIQETQYF

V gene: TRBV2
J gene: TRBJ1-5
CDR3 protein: CASRRDSNQPQHF

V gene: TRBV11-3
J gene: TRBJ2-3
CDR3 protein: CASSLGVGSGFTDTQYF

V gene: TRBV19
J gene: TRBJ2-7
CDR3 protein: CASSTRARGGGYEQYF

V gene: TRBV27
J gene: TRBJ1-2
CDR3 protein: CASKAPGHYGYTF

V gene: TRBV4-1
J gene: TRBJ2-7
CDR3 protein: CASRPTSGSSYEQYF

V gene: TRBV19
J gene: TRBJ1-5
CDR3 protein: CASSIGRKRNQPQHF

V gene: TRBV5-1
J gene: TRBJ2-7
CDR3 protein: CASSLGGHEQYF

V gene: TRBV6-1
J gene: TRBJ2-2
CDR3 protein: CASSETPTAGELFF

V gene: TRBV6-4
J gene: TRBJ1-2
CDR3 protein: CASSAAGTENNYGYTF

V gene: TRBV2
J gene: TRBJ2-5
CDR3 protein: CASSEALLGIQETQYF

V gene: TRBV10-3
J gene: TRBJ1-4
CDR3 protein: CAISQGANNEKLFF

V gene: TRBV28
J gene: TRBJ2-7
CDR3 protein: CASSSTEILYEQYF

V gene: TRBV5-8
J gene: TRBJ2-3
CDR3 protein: CASSLNPSGSFATQYF

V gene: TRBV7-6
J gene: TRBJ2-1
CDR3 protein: CASSLEVGGSSYNEQFF

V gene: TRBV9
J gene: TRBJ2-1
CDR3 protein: CASSVGSSGRVNEQFF

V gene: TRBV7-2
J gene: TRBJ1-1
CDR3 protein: CASSLTGLGQGGTEAFF

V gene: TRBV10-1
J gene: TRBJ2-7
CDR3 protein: CASSPGQRPYEQYF

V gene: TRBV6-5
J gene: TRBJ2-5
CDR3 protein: CASSYGLASKETQYF

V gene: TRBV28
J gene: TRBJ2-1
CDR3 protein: CASSSIGAGGNNEQFF

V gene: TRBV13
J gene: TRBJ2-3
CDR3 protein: CASSELGDRSTDTQYF

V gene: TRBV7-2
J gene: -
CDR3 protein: CASSLRTSGSSYEQYF

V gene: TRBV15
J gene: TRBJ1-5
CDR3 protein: CATSRDLDWNQPQHF

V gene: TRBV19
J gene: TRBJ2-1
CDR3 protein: CASSMGRGYSYNEQFF

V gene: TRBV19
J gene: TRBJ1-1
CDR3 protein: CASSKVRGSPTGTEAFF

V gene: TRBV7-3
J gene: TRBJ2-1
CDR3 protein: CASSLMGQGINEQFF

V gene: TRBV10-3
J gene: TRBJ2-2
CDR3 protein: CAISERQPMNTGELFF

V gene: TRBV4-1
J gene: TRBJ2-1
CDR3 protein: CASSQPRGRGGYNNEQFF

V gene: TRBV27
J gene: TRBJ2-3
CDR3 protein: CASSKPGQRILASTDTQYF